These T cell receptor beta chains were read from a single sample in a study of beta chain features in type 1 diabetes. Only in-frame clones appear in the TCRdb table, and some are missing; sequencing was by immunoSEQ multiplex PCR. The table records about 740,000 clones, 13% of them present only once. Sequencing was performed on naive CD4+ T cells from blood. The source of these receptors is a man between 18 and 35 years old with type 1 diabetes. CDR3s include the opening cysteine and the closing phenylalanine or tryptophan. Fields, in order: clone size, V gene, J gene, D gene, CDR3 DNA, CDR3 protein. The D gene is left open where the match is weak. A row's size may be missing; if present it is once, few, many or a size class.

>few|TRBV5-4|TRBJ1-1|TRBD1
TGTGCCAGCAGGTACGCACAGGGGGAAGCTTTCTTT
CASRYAQGEAFF
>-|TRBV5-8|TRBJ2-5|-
TGTGCCAGCAGCTCCTCCATGGGTGAGACCCAGTACTTC
CASSSSMGETQYF
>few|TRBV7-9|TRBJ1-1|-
TGTGCCAGCAGCTTAGCGCCCGGGCTCGGCACTGAAGCTTTCTTT
CASSLAPGLGTEAFF
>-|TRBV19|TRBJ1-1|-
TGTGCCAGTAGTATGACGCTGAACACTGAAGCTTTCTTT
CASSMTLNTEAFF
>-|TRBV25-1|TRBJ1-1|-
TGTGCCAGCAGTGACTCCGTTAACACTGAAGCTTTCTTT
CASSDSVNTEAFF
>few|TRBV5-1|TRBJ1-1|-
TGCGCCAGCAGCCTCCTGGAGAAAGGGCACACTGAAGCTTTCTTT
CASSLLEKGHTEAFF
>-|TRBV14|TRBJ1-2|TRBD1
TGTGCCAGCAGCCAAGAGACAGGGGCTACTAACTATGGCTACACCTTC
CASSQETGATNYGYTF
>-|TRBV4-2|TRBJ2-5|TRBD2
TGTGCCAGCAGCCAAGATCCGTTACTAGCGGGGGGGCCGTTGACCCAAGAGACCCAGTACTTC
CASSQDPLLAGGPLTQETQYF
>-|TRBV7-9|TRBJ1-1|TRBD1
TGTGCCAGCAGCTTCGGGACAGGCCCTGAAGCTTTCTTT
CASSFGTGPEAFF
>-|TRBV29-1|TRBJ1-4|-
TGCAGCGCCCTCGAGGGAGGGGTGGAAAAACTGTTTTTT
CSALEGGVEKLFF
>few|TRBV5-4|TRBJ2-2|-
TGTGCCAGCAGCTTGGATAGGGAGCTGTTTTTT
CASSLDRELFF
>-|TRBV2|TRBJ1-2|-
TGTGCCAGCAGCCATGGGGCAGGTGGTGGCTACACCTTC
CASSHGAGGGYTF
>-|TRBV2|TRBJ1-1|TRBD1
TGTGCCAGCGGACAGGGGGCCCTGAACACTGAAGCTTTCTTT
CASGQGALNTEAFF
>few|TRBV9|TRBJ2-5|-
TGTGCCAGCAGCGTGGAGGGGCTTGCAGAGACCCAGTACTTC
CASSVEGLAETQYF
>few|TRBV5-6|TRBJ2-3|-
TGTGCCAGCAGCACGACAGGTCCCCTCGATACGCAGTATTTT
CASSTTGPLDTQYF
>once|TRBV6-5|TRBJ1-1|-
TGTGCCAGCAGTTACGAGGAACCAATCCTCTCGGAAGCTTTCTTT
CASSYEEPILSEAFF
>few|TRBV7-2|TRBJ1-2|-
TGTGCCAGCAGCTCCCCCCAGGGGAACTATGGCTACACCTTC
CASSSPQGNYGYTF
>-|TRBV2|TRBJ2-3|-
TGTGCCAGCAGATCACAGGGTAGCACAGATACGCAGTATTTT
CASRSQGSTDTQYF
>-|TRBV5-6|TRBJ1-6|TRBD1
TGTGCCAGCAGCTTGGGATGGGGGACAGATAATTCACCCCTCCACTTT
CASSLGWGTDNSPLHF
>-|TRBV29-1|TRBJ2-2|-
TGCAGCGTTGTTTCAGGCAACACCGGGGAGCTGTTTTTT
CSVVSGNTGELFF
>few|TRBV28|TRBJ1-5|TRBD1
TGTGCCAGCAGTTCTGGACAGGGCGATCAGCCCCAGCATTTT
CASSSGQGDQPQHF
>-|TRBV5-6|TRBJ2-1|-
TGTGCCAGCAGCCCCGCAGGGGTTTCGTCCAGTGAGCAGTTCTTC
CASSPAGVSSSEQFF
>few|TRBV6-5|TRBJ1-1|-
TGTGCCAGCAGTTACACGGTGAACACTGAAGCTTTCTTT
CASSYTVNTEAFF
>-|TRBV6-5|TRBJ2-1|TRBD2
TGTGCCAGCAGTTACTCGGGGGGGAGAACCTACAATGAGCAGTTCTTC
CASSYSGGRTYNEQFF
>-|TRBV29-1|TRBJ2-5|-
TGCAGCGTTGAAGGCTCCGGGGAGACCCAGTACTTC
CSVEGSGETQYF
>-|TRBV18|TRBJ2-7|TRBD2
TGTGCCAGCTCACCTCAGCGGGAGAGCTCCTACGAGCAGTACTTC
CASSPQRESSYEQYF
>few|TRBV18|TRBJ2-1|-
TGTGCCAGCTCCACGATGGGGCCGGCACGGGATGAGCAGTTCTTC
CASSTMGPARDEQFF
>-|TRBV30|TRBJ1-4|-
TGTGCCTGGAGTGGCCTGGGGAATGAAAAACTGTTTTTT
CAWSGLGNEKLFF
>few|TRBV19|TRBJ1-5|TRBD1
TGTGCCAGTAGTACCCCTCAGGGGGGACAGCCCCAGCATTTT
CASSTPQGGQPQHF
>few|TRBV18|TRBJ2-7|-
TGTGCCAGCTCACCCCCCAGTCTGCGCGAGCAGTACTTC
CASSPPSLREQYF
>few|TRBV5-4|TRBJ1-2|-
TGTGCCAGCAGCCTCGTGCAGGGAAAAGCTAACTATGGCTACACCTTC
CASSLVQGKANYGYTF
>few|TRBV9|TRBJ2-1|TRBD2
TGTGCCAGCACTAGAGGGACTAGCGGGGGCTACAATGAGCAGTTCTTC
CASTRGTSGGYNEQFF
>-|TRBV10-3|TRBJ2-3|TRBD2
TGTGCCATCAGTGGTGAAGCGGGGGTGCGGGATACGCAGTATTTT
CAISGEAGVRDTQYF
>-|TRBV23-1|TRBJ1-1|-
TGCGCCAGCAGTCTAGGGAGGGTGATGAACACTGAAGCTTTCTTT
CASSLGRVMNTEAFF
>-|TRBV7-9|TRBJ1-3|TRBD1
TGTGCCAGCAGCCTACAGGGGGCTGGAAACACCATATATTTT
CASSLQGAGNTIYF